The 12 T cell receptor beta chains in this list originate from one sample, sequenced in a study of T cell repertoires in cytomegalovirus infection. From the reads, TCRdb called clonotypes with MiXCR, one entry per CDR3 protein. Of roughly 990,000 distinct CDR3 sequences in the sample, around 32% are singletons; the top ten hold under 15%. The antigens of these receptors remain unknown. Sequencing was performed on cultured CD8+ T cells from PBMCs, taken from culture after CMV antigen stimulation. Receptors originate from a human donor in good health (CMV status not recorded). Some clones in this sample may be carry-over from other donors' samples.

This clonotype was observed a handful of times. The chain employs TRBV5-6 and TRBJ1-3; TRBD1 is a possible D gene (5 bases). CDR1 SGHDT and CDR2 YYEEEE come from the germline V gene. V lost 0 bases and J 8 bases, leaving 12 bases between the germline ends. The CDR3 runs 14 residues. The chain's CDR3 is CASSLGREEDTIYF. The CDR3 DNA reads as TGTGCCAGCAGCTTGGGCAGGGAGGAGGACACCATATATTTT.

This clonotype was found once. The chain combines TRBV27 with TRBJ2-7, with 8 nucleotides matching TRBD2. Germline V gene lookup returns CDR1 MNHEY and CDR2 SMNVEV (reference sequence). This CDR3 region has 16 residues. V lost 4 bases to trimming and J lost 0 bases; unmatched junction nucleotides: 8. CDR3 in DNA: TGTGCCAGCAGTTACAGCGGGGGAGGTAACTCCTACGAGCAGTACTTC. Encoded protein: CASSYSGGGNSYEQYF.

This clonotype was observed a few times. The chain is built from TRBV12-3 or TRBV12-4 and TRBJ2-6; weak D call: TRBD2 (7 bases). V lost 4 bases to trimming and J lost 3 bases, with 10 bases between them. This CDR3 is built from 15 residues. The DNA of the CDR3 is TGTGCCAGCAGTTCGGGGGGCGGTGGGGCCAACGTCCTGACTTTC. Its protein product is CASSSGGGGANVLTF.

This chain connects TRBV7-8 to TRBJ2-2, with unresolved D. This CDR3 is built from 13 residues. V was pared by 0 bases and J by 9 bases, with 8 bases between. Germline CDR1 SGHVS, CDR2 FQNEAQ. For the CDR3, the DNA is TGTGCCAGCAGCTTAGCGGATACGAGGGAGCTGTTTTTT. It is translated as CASSLADTRELFF.

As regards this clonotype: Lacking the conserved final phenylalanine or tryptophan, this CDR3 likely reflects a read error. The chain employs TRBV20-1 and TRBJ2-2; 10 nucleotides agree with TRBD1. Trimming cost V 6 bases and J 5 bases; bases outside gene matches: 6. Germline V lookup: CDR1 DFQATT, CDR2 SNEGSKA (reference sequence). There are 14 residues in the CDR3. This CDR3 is CSARDRGRTGELFS. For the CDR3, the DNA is TGCAGTGCCCGCGACAGGGGGCGGACCGGGGAGCTGTTTTCT.

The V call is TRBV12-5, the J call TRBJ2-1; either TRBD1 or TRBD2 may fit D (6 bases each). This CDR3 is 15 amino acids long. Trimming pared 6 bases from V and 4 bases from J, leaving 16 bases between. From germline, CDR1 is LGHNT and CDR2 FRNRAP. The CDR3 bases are TGTGCTAGTGGCCCCCTAGGGGGGCAATACAATGAGCAGTTCTTC. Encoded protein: CASGPLGGQYNEQFF.

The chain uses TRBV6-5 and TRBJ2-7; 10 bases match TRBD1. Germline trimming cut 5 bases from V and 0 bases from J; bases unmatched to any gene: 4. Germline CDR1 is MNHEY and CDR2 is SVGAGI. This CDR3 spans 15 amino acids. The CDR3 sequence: CASSRDRGYSYEQYV. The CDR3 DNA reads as TGTGCCAGCAGTAGGGACAGGGGCTACTCCTACGAGCAGTACGTC.

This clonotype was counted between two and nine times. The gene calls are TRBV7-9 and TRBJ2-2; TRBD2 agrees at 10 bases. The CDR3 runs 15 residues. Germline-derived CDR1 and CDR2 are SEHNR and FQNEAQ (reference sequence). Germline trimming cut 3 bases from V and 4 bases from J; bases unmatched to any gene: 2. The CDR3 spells CASSFLAGATGELFF. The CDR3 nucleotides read TGTGCCAGCAGCTTCCTAGCGGGGGCCACCGGGGAGCTGTTTTTT.

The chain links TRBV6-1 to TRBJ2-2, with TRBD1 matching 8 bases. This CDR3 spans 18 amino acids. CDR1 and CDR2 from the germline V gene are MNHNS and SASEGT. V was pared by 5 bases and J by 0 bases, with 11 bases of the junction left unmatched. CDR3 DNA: TGTGCCAGCAGTCCCCGGGACAGGTATTATTCGAACACCGGGGAGCTGTTTTTT. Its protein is CASSPRDRYYSNTGELFF.

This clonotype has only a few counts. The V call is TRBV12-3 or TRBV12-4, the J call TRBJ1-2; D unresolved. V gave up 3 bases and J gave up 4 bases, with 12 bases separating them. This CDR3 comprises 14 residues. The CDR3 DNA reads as TGTGCCAGCAGTTTTTCTTTGGAGGCCTATGGCTACACCTTC. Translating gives CASSFSLEAYGYTF.

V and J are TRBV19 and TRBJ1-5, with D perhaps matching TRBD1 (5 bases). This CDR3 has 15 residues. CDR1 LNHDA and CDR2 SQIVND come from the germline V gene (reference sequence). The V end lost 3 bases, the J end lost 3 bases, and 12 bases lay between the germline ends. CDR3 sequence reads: CASSMRREINQPQHF. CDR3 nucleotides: TGTGCCAGTAGTATGCGCAGGGAAATCAATCAGCCCCAGCATTTT.

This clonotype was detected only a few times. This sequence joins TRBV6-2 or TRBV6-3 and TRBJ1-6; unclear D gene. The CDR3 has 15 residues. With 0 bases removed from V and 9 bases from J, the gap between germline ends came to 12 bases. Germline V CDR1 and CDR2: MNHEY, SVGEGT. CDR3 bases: TGTGCCAGCAGTTACTCCGGACTTACTGGTTCACCCCTCCACTTT. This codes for CASSYSGLTGSPLHF.